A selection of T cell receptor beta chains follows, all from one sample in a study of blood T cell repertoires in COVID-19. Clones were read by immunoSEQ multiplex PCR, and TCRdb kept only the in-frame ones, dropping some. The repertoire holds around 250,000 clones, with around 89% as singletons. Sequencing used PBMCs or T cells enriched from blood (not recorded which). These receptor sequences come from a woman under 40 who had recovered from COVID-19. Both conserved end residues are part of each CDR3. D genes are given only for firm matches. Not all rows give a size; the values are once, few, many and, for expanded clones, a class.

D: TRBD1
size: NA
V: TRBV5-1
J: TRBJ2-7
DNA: TGCGCCAGCAGCTCGGGACAGGGAGGAGACGAGCAGTACTTC
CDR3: CASSSGQGGDEQYF

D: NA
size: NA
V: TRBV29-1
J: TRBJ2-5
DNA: TGCAGCGTCCCTGGAGGGTCGAACCAAGAGACCCAGTACTTC
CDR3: CSVPGGSNQETQYF

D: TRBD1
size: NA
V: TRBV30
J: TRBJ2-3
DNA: TGTGCCTGGAGTCCCACAGGGGGCTGGAGCACAGATACGCAGTATTTT
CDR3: CAWSPTGGWSTDTQYF

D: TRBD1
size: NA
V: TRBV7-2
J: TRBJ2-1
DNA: TGTGCCAGCAGCTTGCTACAGGGGACTGAGCAGTTCTTC
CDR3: CASSLLQGTEQFF

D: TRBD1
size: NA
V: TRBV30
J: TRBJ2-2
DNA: TGTGCCTGGACCCTGAGGGGGCCCGGGGAGCTGTTTTTT
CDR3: CAWTLRGPGELFF

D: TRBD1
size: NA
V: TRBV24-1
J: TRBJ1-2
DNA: TGTGCCACCAGTGAGCCTGGGACAGGCTATGGCTACACCTTC
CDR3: CATSEPGTGYGYTF

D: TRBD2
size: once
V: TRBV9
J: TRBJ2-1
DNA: TGTGCCAGCAGCGTAGGAAGTAGCGGGGGGATCTACAATGAGCAGTTCTTC
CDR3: CASSVGSSGGIYNEQFF

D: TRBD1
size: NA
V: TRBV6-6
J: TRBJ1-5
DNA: TGTGCCAGCAGTCGACGACAGGGGGATAGCAATCAGCCCCAGCATTTT
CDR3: CASSRRQGDSNQPQHF

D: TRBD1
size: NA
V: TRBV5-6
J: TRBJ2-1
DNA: TGTGCCAGCAGCTTTGGGACAGGGCCGCGCAATGAGCAGTTCTTC
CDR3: CASSFGTGPRNEQFF

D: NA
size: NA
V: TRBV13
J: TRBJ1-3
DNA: TGTGCCAGCAGCTTAGGATTCCCCCTCGGAAACACCATATATTTT
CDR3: CASSLGFPLGNTIYF

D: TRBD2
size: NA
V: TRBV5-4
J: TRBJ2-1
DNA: TGTGCCAGCAGCTCTAACAGCGGGAGGGCCTACAATGAGCAGTTCTTC
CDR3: CASSSNSGRAYNEQFF

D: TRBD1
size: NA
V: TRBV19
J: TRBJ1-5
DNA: TGTGCCAGTAGTACCAGACAGGGGAATCAGCCCCAGCATTTT
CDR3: CASSTRQGNQPQHF

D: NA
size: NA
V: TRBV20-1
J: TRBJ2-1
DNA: TGCAGTGCTAGTTGGCACAATGAGCAGTTCTTC
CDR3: CSASWHNEQFF

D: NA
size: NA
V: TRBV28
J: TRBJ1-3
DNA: TGTGCCAGTTGGCAGGCGACCTCTGGAAACACCATATATTTT
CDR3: CASWQATSGNTIYF

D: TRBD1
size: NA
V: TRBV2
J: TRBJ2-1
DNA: TGTGCCAGCAGTGAAAGTCCCGGGACAGATTACAATGAGCAGTTCTTC
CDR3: CASSESPGTDYNEQFF

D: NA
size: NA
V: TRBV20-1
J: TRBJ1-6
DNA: TGCAGTGCTAGTGCCGGGACTTTAAACCTACGGGGAAATTCACCCCTCCACTTT
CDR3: CSASAGTLNLRGNSPLHF

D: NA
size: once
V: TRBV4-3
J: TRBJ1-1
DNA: TGCGCCAGCAGCCAAGGCGACAGGTTGAACACTGAAGCTTTCTTT
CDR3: CASSQGDRLNTEAFF

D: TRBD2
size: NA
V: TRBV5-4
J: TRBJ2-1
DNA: TGTGCCACCCGCGGGGGGGGGATAAGCTCCTACAATGAGCAGTTCTTC
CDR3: CATRGGGISSYNEQFF

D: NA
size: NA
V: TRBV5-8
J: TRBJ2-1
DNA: TGTGCCAGCAGCTTGGGTCGACAGAACTACAATGAGCAGTTCTTC
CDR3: CASSLGRQNYNEQFF

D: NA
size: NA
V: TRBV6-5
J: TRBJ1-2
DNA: TGTGCCAGCAGTCAGGGGTACTATGGCTACACCTTC
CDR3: CASSQGYYGYTF

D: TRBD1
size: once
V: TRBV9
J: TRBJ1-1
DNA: TGTGCCAGCAGCGTAGGGGGACAGGGCTCTGAAGCTTTCTTT
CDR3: CASSVGGQGSEAFF

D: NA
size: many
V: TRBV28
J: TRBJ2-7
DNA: TGTGCCAGTAGCCAGCGTTCGGACAGCTATTCTTACGAGCAGTACTTC
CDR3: CASSQRSDSYSYEQYF

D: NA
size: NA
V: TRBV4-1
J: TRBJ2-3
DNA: TGCGCCAGCAGCCAATATTTTCGGACGCAGGACAATCGAGATACGCAGTATTTT
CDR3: CASSQYFRTQDNRDTQYF

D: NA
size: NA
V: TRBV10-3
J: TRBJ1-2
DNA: TGTGCCATCAGTGAGTCCCGCGAGGATAACTATGGCTACACCTTC
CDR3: CAISESREDNYGYTF

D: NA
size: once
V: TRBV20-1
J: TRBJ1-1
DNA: TGCTCGAGGAGCACTGAAGCTTTCTTT
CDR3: CSRSTEAFF

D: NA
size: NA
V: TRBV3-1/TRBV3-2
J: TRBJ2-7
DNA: TGTGCCAGCAGCCAAGTGGGGTTGGGGGGATACGAGCAGTACTTC
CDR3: CASSQVGLGGYEQYF

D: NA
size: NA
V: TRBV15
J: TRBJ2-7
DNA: TGTGCCACCAGCAGAGCTGTACTCTACGAGCAGTACTTC
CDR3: CATSRAVLYEQYF

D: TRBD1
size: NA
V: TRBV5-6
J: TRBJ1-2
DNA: TGTGCCAGCAGCCACTCCCCGACAGGGCAGGAAGAAGGCTACACCTTC
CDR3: CASSHSPTGQEEGYTF

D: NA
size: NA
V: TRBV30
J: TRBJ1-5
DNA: TGTGCCTGGACTCGGCGGGGCGATCAGCCCCAGCATTTT
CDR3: CAWTRRGDQPQHF

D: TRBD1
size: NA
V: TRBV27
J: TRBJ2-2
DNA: TGTGCCAGCAGTACCCGACAGGGGACCGGGGAGCTGTTTTTT
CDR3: CASSTRQGTGELFF

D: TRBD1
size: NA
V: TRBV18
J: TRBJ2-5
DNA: TGTGCCAGCTCAGGGACAGGGGGAAAAGAGACCCAGTACTTC
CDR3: CASSGTGGKETQYF

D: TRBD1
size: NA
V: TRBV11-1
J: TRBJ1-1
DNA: TGTGCCAGCAGCTCCGTTTTTGACAGGGTGGGTAGCTTT
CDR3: CASSSVFDRVGSF

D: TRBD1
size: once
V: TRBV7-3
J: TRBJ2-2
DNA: TGTGCCAGCAGCTCTCGAGACAGGGAGAACACCGGGGAGCTGTTTTTT
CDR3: CASSSRDRENTGELFF

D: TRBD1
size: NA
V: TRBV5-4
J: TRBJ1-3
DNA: TGTGCCAGCAGCGGGGACAGCGCTAGAAACACCATATATTTT
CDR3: CASSGDSARNTIYF

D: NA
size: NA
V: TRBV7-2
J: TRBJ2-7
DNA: TGTGCCAGCAGCTTTAGAGGTTTGGACGAGCAGTACTTC
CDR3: CASSFRGLDEQYF

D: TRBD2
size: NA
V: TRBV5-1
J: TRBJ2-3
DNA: TGCGCCAGCAGCTTCAGGACTAGCGGAGTCACAGATACGCAGTATTTT
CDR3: CASSFRTSGVTDTQYF

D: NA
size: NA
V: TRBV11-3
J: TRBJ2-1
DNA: TGTGCCAGCAGCCTAAGGGGGACGGGAGGACTGGATGAGCAGTTCTTC
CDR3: CASSLRGTGGLDEQFF

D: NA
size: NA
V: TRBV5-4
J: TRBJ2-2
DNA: TGTGCCAGCAGCTTAAGGGGTTACACCGGGGAGCTGTTTTTT
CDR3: CASSLRGYTGELFF

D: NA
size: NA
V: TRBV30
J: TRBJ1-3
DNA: TGTGCCTGGCAACTTGACACCCCCATCCACGCAGGGGCGAACACCATATATTTT
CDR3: CAWQLDTPIHAGANTIYF

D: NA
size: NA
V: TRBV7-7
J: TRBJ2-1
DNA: TGTGCTAGCAGCCCTGACAGCCTCTCCTACAATGAGCAGTTCTTC
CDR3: CASSPDSLSYNEQFF

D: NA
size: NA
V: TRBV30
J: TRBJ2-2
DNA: TGTGCCTGGAGACCAGTGAACACCGGGGAGCTGTTTTTT
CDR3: CAWRPVNTGELFF

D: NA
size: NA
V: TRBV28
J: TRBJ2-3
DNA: TGTGCCAGCAGTCGAATAGCGGATAACACAGATACGCAGTATTTT
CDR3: CASSRIADNTDTQYF

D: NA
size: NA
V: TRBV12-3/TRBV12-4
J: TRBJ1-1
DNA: TGTGCCAGCACACCGACAGACGGCCGTGCTTTCTTT
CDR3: CASTPTDGRAFF

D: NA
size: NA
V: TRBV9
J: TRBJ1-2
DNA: TGTGCCAGCAGCGTATTCGCGGGGAGCTATGGCTACACCTTC
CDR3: CASSVFAGSYGYTF

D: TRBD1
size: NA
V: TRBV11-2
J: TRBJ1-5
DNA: TGTGCCAGCAGCTTAGATGCAGGGGGAAACTATCAGCCCCAGCATTTT
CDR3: CASSLDAGGNYQPQHF

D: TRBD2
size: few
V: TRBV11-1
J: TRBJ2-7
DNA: TGTGCCAGCAGCCCAAGAGCGGGAGTGGGCGGCCACGAGCAGTACTTC
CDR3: CASSPRAGVGGHEQYF

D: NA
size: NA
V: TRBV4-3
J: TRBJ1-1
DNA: TGCGCCAGCAGCCAAGATTGGGCAGGGCTCGCGAACACTGAAGCTTTCTTT
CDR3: CASSQDWAGLANTEAFF

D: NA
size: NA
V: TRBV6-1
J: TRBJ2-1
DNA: TGTGCCAGCAGTGAATGGGGCGGCTACTCCTACAATGAGCAGTTCTTC
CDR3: CASSEWGGYSYNEQFF

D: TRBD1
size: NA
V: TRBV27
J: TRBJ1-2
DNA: TGTGCCAGCAGGCAGACAGGGAACTATGGCTACACCTTC
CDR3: CASRQTGNYGYTF

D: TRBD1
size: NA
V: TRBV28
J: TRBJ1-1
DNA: TGTGCCAGCAGGGGCGGGGGACAGGGGGCCGCTGAAGCTTTCTTT
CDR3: CASRGGGQGAAEAFF

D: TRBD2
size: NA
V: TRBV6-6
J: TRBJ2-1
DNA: TGTGCCAGCAAGCTAGCGGGAGCGGTTGATGAGCAGTTCTTC
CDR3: CASKLAGAVDEQFF

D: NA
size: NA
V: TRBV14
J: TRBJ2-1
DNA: TGTGCCAGCAGTACCGTAATAGCAGGGGTCTACAATGAGCAGTTCTTC
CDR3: CASSTVIAGVYNEQFF

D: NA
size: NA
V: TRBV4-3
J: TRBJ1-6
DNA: TGCGCCAGCAGCCAAGATGGAGGATCACCCCTCCACTTT
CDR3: CASSQDGGSPLHF

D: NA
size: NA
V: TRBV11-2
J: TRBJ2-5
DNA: TGTGCCAGCAGCTTTGGACTGTCAGAGACCCAGTACTTC
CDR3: CASSFGLSETQYF

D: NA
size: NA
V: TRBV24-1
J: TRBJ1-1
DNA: TGTGCCACCAGTGATTCGATGGGAGCCGGTGACGGTACTGAAGCTTTCTTT
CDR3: CATSDSMGAGDGTEAFF